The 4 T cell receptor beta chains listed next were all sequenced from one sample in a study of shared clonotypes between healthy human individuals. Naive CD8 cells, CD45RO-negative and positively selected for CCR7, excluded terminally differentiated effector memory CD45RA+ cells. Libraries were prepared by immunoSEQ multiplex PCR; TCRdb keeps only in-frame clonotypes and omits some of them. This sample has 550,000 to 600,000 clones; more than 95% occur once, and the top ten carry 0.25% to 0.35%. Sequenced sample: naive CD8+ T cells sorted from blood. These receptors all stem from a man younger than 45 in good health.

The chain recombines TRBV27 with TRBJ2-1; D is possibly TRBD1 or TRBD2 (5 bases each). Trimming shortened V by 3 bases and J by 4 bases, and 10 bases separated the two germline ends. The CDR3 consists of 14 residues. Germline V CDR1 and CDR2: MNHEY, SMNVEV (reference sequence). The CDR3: CASSFLGPYNEQFF. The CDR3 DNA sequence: TGTGCCAGCAGTTTTTTGGGACCTTACAATGAGCAGTTCTTC.

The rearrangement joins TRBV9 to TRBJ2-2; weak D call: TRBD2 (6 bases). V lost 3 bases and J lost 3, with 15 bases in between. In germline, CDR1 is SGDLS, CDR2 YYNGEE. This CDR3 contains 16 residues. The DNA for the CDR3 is TGTGCCAGCAGCGCGCCACCGGGACTGCACACCGGGGAGCTGTTTTTT. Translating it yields CASSAPPGLHTGELFF.

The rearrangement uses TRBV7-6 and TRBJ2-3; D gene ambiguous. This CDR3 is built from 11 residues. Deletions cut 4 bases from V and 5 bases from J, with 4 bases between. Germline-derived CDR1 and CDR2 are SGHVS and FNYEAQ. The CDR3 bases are TGTGCCAGCAGCTCGAGAGATACGCAGTATTTT. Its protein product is CASSSRDTQYF.

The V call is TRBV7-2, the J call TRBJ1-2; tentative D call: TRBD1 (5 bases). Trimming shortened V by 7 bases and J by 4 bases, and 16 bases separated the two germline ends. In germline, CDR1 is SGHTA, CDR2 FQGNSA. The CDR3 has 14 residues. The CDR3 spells CASILLGGLYGYTF. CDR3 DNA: TGTGCCAGCATCCTCTTGGGGGGACTCTATGGCTACACCTTC.